The following is a T cell receptor (beta chain) sequence with its context. Method: immunoSEQ multiplex PCR; TCRdb's copy keeps in-frame clones and lacks some. The sample records about 52,000 clones, around 87% being singletons. These data come from a study of T cells in localized non-small cell lung cancer. CDR1 and CDR2 from the germline V gene are SNHLY and FYNNEI. Trimming removed 5 bases at V and 6 bases at J, with 22 bases between. The length of the CDR3 is 17 residues. The receptor's source is a female donor with stage II lung adenocarcinoma. The material sequenced was PBMCs, taken before any cancer treatment. The V call is TRBV2, the J call TRBJ2-2; weak D call: TRBD2 (6 bases). Here the CDR3 DNA reads TGTGCCAGCAGTAAACTTCGGGGGAAGGGGTCACCCGGGGAGCTGTTTTTT. Its protein product is CASSKLRGKGSPGELFF.